Presented here are 27 T cell receptor beta chains from one specimen sequenced in a study of T cell responses to AZD1222 COVID-19 vaccine. The method was immunoSEQ multiplex PCR; TCRdb's version includes in-frame clones alone and lacks a portion of them. The table includes more than 110,000 clones, about 93% detected once. The sequenced sample was peripheral blood, obtained on day 0 of AZD1222 vaccination. All receptors derive from an adult in good health.

This sequence joins TRBV2 and TRBJ2-1, with D possibly being TRBD2 (6 bases). Germline CDR1 reads SNHLY; CDR2 reads FYNNEI. The CDR3 sequence is 14 residues long. Between the trimmed V and J ends, which lost 3 bases and 4 bases, there was a span of 10 bases. CDR3 amino acids: CASSEGRGYNEQFF. CDR3 coding DNA: TGTGCCAGCAGTGAGGGGCGGGGTTACAATGAGCAGTTCTTC.

V usage is TRBV6-5 and J usage is TRBJ2-3; D possibly corresponds to TRBD1 (6 bases). Looked up from germline, CDR1 is MNHEY and CDR2 is SVGAGI. V shed 0 bases and J shed 1 base, with 8 bases lying between them. The CDR3 is made up of 15 amino acids. CDR3 DNA: TGTGCCAGCAGTTACTCCTCAGGGGGCACAGATACGCAGTATTTT. Translating gives CASSYSSGGTDTQYF.

This clone was detected only once. The V gene is TRBV7-9, the J gene TRBJ1-6; weak D call: TRBD1 (5 bases). The CDR3 sequence is 15 residues long. Germline V gene lookup returns CDR1 SEHNR and CDR2 FQNEAQ (reference sequence). The V end lost 3 bases, the J end lost 5 bases, and 11 bases lay between the germline ends. The CDR3 DNA reads as TGTGCCAGCAGCTTCGGGACGGGGAATAATTCACCCCTCCACTTT. Protein sequence: CASSFGTGNNSPLHF.

This chain's CDR3 is CASSEQLYGYTF. The CDR3 region has the DNA TGTGCCAGCAGTGAACAGCTCTATGGCTACACCTTC. The V gene is TRBV2, the J gene TRBJ1-2; no clear D gene. Deletions cut 2 bases from V and 4 bases from J, with 5 bases between. The germline V gene encodes CDR1 SNHLY and CDR2 FYNNEI. CDR3 length: 12 residues.

V and J are TRBV19 and TRBJ1-5, with TRBD1 identical over 9 bases. Germline CDR1 and CDR2: LNHDA and SQIVND (reference sequence). Trimming took 10 bases from V and 2 from J; bases not matched to a gene: 9. The CDR3 is 15 residues long. The CDR3 protein is CATGGTGLGNQPQHF. CDR3 coding DNA: TGTGCCACCGGGGGGACAGGGTTGGGCAATCAGCCCCAGCATTTT. The variable domain in full, with the rest retrieved from reference TRBV19 and TRBJ1-5, is DGGITQSPKYLFRKEGQNVTLSCEQNLNHDAMYWYRQDPGQGLRLIYYSQIVNDFQKGDIAEGYSVSREKKESFPLTVTSAQKNPTAFYLCATGGTGLGNQPQHFGDGTRLSIL.

The chain links TRBV6-1 to TRBJ2-7, with 10 bases matching TRBD2. The CDR3 extends over 16 amino acids. V gave up 4 bases and J gave up 4 bases; unmatched junction bases: 10. Looked up from germline, CDR1 is MNHNS and CDR2 is SASEGT. In DNA form, the CDR3 reads TGTGCCAGCAGTGGGGGGTTGGGACTAGCGACTTACGAGCAGTACTTC. This translates into CASSGGLGLATYEQYF.

This clone was recorded once. The genes are TRBV28 and TRBJ2-5; D is perhaps TRBD2 (6 bases). The CDR3 has 16 residues. The germline V and J ends were trimmed by 2 bases and 0 bases, with 13 bases remaining between them. From germline, CDR1 is MDHEN and CDR2 SYDVKM. The CDR3 nucleotides are TGTGCCAGCAGTTTAACCGGGGGAGGCAACCAAGAGACCCAGTACTTC. It is translated as CASSLTGGGNQETQYF. The whole variable domain, filled in from reference TRBV28 and TRBJ2-5, reads DVKVTQSSRYLVKRTGEKVFLECVQDMDHENMFWYRQDPGLGLRLIYFSYDVKMKEKGDIPEGYSVSREKKERFSLILESASTNQTSMYLCASSLTGGGNQETQYFGPGTRLLVL.

The V call is TRBV28, the J call TRBJ2-1; D might be TRBD1 or TRBD2, each matching 5 bases. The germline gives CDR1 MDHEN, CDR2 SYDVKM. Trimming left V 6 bases short and J 0 bases short, with 18 bases between. The CDR3 contains 17 residues. CDR3 sequence reads: CASRLTGAMSSYNEQFF. The CDR3 nucleotides read TGTGCCAGCAGGCTTACCGGGGCTATGAGCTCCTACAATGAGCAGTTCTTC.

The V call is TRBV27, the J call TRBJ1-3, with D maybe TRBD1 (6 bases). The CDR3 loop spans 15 amino acids. V was shortened by 7 bases and J by 3 bases, with 16 bases between the two germline ends. CDR1 is MNHEY and CDR2 is SMNVEV in the germline V gene (reference sequence). CDR3: CASKKQTGDGNTIYF. The CDR3 region has the DNA TGTGCCAGCAAGAAGCAGACAGGCGATGGAAACACCATATATTTT.

V gene TRBV19 combines with J gene TRBJ2-2; D could derive from TRBD1 or TRBD2 (5 bases each). The germline V gene encodes CDR1 LNHDA and CDR2 SQIVND (reference sequence). V was cut by 3 bases and J by 6 bases, with 14 bases left in between. This CDR3 comprises 15 residues. The CDR3 reads CASSMGPRDAGELFF. The CDR3 DNA reads TGTGCCAGTAGTATGGGCCCCAGGGACGCCGGGGAGCTGTTTTTT.

The V gene is TRBV11-3, the J gene TRBJ2-2, with D maybe TRBD2 (7 bases). The CDR3 is 14 amino acids. Germline V gene lookup returns CDR1 SGHNT and CDR2 YENEEA. V gave up 3 bases and J gave up 7 bases, with 12 bases separating them. This chain's CDR3 is CASSFGGRGGELFF. Here the CDR3 DNA reads TGTGCCAGCAGCTTCGGGGGGCGCGGCGGGGAGCTGTTTTTT.

In its sample, this clone was seen once. This chain uses TRBV27 with TRBJ2-1; possible D gene TRBD2, 6 bases. CDR3 length: 15 residues. Trimming removed 8 bases from V and 0 bases from J, with 14 bases in between. Germline V gene sequence: CDR1 MNHEY, CDR2 SMNVEV (reference sequence). Written as DNA, the CDR3 is TGTGCCAGCGCAAAACAGACTAGCTCCTACAATGAGCAGTTCTTC. Its translation is CASAKQTSSYNEQFF.

This clone occurred a few times. The chain carries TRBV27 and TRBJ2-7; TRBD2 agrees at 8 bases. V was pared by 3 bases and J by 4 bases, with 5 bases of the junction left unmatched. This CDR3 has 14 residues. Per germline, CDR1 MNHEY and CDR2 SMNVEV (reference sequence). In DNA, the CDR3 is TGTGCCAGCAGTTTCAGCGGGAGTAGTTACGAGCAGTACTTC. It is translated as CASSFSGSSYEQYF.

This chain joins TRBV28 and TRBJ1-1, with 9 bases fitting TRBD1. The J segment lost 5 bases and the V segment lost 2 bases, leaving 3 bases of the junction unmatched. Germline CDR1 and CDR2: MDHEN and SYDVKM. This CDR3 has 14 amino acids. The CDR3 nucleotides are TGTGCCAGCAGTTTAACAGGGGGCGAAACTGAAGCTTTCTTT. Amino acids: CASSLTGGETEAFF.

The chain is built from TRBV28 and TRBJ2-2; D might be TRBD1 or TRBD2, each matching 5 bases. Trimming removed 1 base from V and 2 bases from J, with 14 bases in between. The CDR3 sequence is 17 residues long. In germline, CDR1 is MDHEN, CDR2 SYDVKM. Here the CDR3 DNA reads TGTGCCAGCAGTTTATATGCCAGGGACGCCAACACCGGGGAGCTGTTTTTT. Its protein is CASSLYARDANTGELFF.

The chain is built from TRBV5-4 and TRBJ2-2, with D possibly being TRBD1 or TRBD2 (5 bases each). The CDR3 totals 16 residues. Germline lookup yields CDR1 SGHNT and CDR2 YYREEE (reference sequence). With 4 bases removed from V and 0 bases from J, the gap between germline ends came to 13 bases. The CDR3 loop is CASSLEGISNTGELFF. The DNA for the CDR3 is TGTGCCAGCAGCCTAGAGGGGATCTCGAACACCGGGGAGCTGTTTTTT.

V usage is TRBV27 and J usage is TRBJ1-2; D possibly corresponds to TRBD1 (5 bases). The germline V and J ends were trimmed by 7 bases and 6 bases, with 21 bases remaining between them. The CDR3 has 15 residues. Germline-derived CDR1 and CDR2 are MNHEY and SMNVEV (reference sequence). CDR3 bases: TGTGCCAGCACATCGTTCTTCAGGGATCGGAATGGCTACACCTTC. Translating it yields CASTSFFRDRNGYTF.

The chain couples TRBV3-1 (or the pseudogene TRBV3-2) to TRBJ2-7; D possibly corresponds to TRBD2 (6 bases). The CDR3 runs to 15 residues. Germline CDR1 LGHDT, CDR2 YNNKEL (reference sequence). The V end lost 1 base, the J end lost 2 bases, and 12 bases lay between the germline ends. The CDR3 is CASSQAGREAYEQYF. The CDR3 DNA is TGTGCCAGCAGCCAAGCCGGCAGGGAGGCCTACGAGCAGTACTTC.

This rearrangement joins TRBV7-8 to TRBJ2-7, with D maybe TRBD2 (6 bases). The CDR3 consists of 16 residues. The V gene's germline CDR1 is SGHVS and CDR2 FQNEAQ. Trimming removed 6 bases at V and 3 bases at J, with 21 bases between. The CDR3 spells CASRRNRWRDVYEQYF. The CDR3 nucleotides are TGTGCCAGCAGGCGAAACCGCTGGCGGGATGTCTACGAGCAGTACTTC.

V usage is TRBV9 and J usage is TRBJ1-1, with D perhaps TRBD1 (6 bases). Germline values: CDR1 SGDLS, CDR2 YYNGEE. V dropped 4 bases and J dropped 3 bases, with 13 bases sitting between them. The CDR3 spans 14 residues. CDR3 DNA: TGTGCCAGCAGCCCCGGCCCAGGGGACACTGAAGCTTTCTTT. Residues: CASSPGPGDTEAFF.

This chain joins TRBV18 and TRBJ1-1; the D is unclear. CDR1 KGHSH and CDR2 LQKENI come from the germline V gene. Trimming took off 3 bases at V and 2 bases at J, with 19 bases between the two ends. The CDR3 loop spans 17 amino acids. DNA of the CDR3: TGTGCCAGCTCACCTACTGAGTTCCGCTCCTCCAACACTGAAGCTTTCTTT. It translates to CASSPTEFRSSNTEAFF.

V and J are TRBV5-1 and TRBJ2-7; 10 bases align to TRBD2. Germline V gene data show CDR1 as SGHRS and CDR2 as YFSETQ. The V segment lost 3 bases and the J segment 4 bases; nucleotides outside the gene matches: 13. The CDR3 has 17 residues. CDR3 sequence (DNA): TGCGCCAGCAGCTCGGGCCCCCTAGCGGGAGAGGGGTACGAGCAGTACTTC. Translated, it gives CASSSGPLAGEGYEQYF. The entire variable domain, with the rest obtained from reference TRBV5-1 and TRBJ2-7, is as follows: KAGVTQTPRYLIKTRGQQVTLSCSPISGHRSVSWYQQTPGQGLQFLFEYFSETQRNKGNFPGRFSGRQFSNSRSEMNVSTLELGDSALYLCASSSGPLAGEGYEQYFGPGTRLTVT.

The V and J genes are TRBV28 and TRBJ2-1, with D perhaps TRBD1 or TRBD2 (5 bases each). The V end lost 2 bases, the J end lost 6 bases, and 17 bases lay between the germline ends. The CDR3 is 16 amino acids. Germline V CDR1 and CDR2: MDHEN, SYDVKM. CDR3 bases: TGTGCCAGCAGTTTAACAGGCGAGGGTTTGAGCAATGAGCAGTTCTTC. Its translation is CASSLTGEGLSNEQFF.

This clone was counted a single time. The chain carries TRBV18 and TRBJ1-1, with D perhaps matching TRBD1 (5 bases). Germline CDR1 KGHSH, CDR2 LQKENI. The CDR3 is 15 residues long. Trimming took off 6 bases at V and 4 bases at J, with 18 bases between the two ends. DNA of the CDR3: TGTGCCAGCTCTTACTCGACAGAAGGGTCCACTGAAGCTTTCTTT. This codes for CASSYSTEGSTEAFF. The full variable domain, completed using reference TRBV18 and TRBJ1-1, is NAGVMQNPRHLVRRRGQEARLRCSPMKGHSHVYWYRQLPEEGLKFMVYLQKENIIDESGMPKERFSAEFPKEGPSILRIQQVVRGDSAAYFCASSYSTEGSTEAFFGQGTRLTVV.

This chain joins TRBV4-1 and TRBJ2-7; 8 bases agree with TRBD1. CDR3 length: 15 residues. J was trimmed by 2 bases and V by 2 bases; bases with no gene match: 5. CDR1 and CDR2 (germline): MGHRA, YSYEKL. CDR3 in DNA: TGCGCCAGCAGCCAATTATCGGGACAGGCCTACGAGCAGTACTTC. Its translation is CASSQLSGQAYEQYF.

This clone was seen only once. J is TRBJ2-3 and V is TRBV19, with D hard to call. CDR3 length: 14 amino acids. The V and J ends lost 3 bases and 4 bases respectively, with 11 bases between them. Germline values: CDR1 LNHDA, CDR2 SQIVND (reference sequence). The CDR3 DNA reads TGTGCCAGTAGTATGAGCCCAGGCGCAGATACGCAGTATTTT. Protein product: CASSMSPGADTQYF.

The J gene is TRBJ1-5, the V gene TRBV30, with 7 bases aligning to TRBD1. The germline V gene encodes CDR1 GTSNPN and CDR2 SVGIG (reference sequence). The CDR3 runs 14 residues. Trimming took 4 bases from V and 7 from J; bases not matched to a gene: 10. The CDR3 coding sequence is TGTGCCTGGACCAAACAGGGGTTCGGACAGCCCCAGCATTTT. Protein product: CAWTKQGFGQPQHF.